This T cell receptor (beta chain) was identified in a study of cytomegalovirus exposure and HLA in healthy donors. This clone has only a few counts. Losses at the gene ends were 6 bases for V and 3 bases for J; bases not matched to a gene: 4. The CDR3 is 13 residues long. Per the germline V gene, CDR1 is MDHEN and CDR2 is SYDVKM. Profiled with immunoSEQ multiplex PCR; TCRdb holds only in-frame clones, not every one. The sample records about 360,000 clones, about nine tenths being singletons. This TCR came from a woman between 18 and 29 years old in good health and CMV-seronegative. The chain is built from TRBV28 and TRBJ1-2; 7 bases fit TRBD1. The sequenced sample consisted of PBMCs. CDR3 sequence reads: CASRRDRDYGYTF. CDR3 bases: TGTGCCAGCAGGCGTGACAGGGACTATGGCTACACCTTC.